This T cell receptor (beta chain) was obtained from a study of identical twins. Trimming at V came to 2 bases and at J to 11 bases, leaving 4 bases not matched to a gene. In germline, CDR1 is SGDLS, CDR2 YYNGEE. There are 13 residues in the CDR3. TCRdb analysed the 5' RACE reads with MiXCR anew, one entry per CDR3 protein. Of about 1.7 million distinct CDR3 sequences in the sample, under 35% were seen once. Sequencing was carried out using cord blood. This chain uses TRBV9 with TRBJ2-5; 12 bases map to TRBD2. The clonotype originates from a newborn girl in good health. CDR3 region: CASSVLAGGEQYF. CDR3 in DNA: TGTGCCAGCAGCGTTCTAGCGGGGGGGGAGCAGTACTTC.